One sample yielded the 25 T cell receptor beta chains listed below, sequenced in a study of siplizumab effects on memory and regulatory T cells (dated by TCRdb to about 2019). The library was built by means of the immunoSEQ multiplex PCR assay. This is the immuneACCESS table as TCRdb keeps it, with only in-frame sequences that have V and J called. A part of the clones is gone; compared with another copy, unresolved V genes explain less than half, and the rest is unexplained. The sample data list 45,000 to 50,000 clones, and 87% of these were observed just once. The ten largest clones take up less than 0.35% of the sample. The sequenced sample consisted of naive CD8+ T cells sorted from blood. Sample cell subset or site, as interpreted from the label and publication: unstimulated naive T cells. The receptors come from a human donor in good health.

V usage is TRBV4-1 and J usage is TRBJ1-1, with 7 bases lining up with TRBD1. V lost 1 base, J lost 1 base, and 6 bases stayed unmatched. The length of the CDR3 is 16 residues. Germline V CDR1 and CDR2: MGHRA, YSYEKL. This chain's CDR3 is CASSQVGTGANTEAFF. Here the CDR3 DNA reads TGCGCCAGCAGCCAAGTGGGAACAGGGGCGAACACTGAAGCTTTCTTT.

In this sample, this clone turned up once. The rearrangement uses TRBV7-9 and TRBJ1-4; a possible D gene is TRBD1 (5 bases). Germline CDR1 SEHNR, CDR2 FQNEAQ (reference sequence). The CDR3 has 13 amino acids. Trimming took off 2 bases at V and 7 bases at J, with 8 bases between the two ends. CDR3 loop: CASSLSRGEKLFF. The CDR3 coding sequence is TGTGCCAGCAGCTTATCAAGGGGTGAAAAACTGTTTTTT.

The chain combines TRBV7-9 with TRBJ1-2; D is uncertain. CDR3 size: 15 residues. The V and J ends lost 4 bases and 0 bases respectively, with 12 bases between them. Germline CDR1 is SEHNR and CDR2 is FQNEAQ (reference sequence). CDR3 in amino acids: CASSSLEITNYGYTF. CDR3 DNA sequence: TGTGCCAGCAGCTCCCTGGAGATAACTAACTATGGCTACACCTTC. Full variable domain (missing parts from reference TRBV7-9 and TRBJ1-2): DTGVSQNPRHKITKRGQNVTFRCDPISEHNRLYWYRQTLGQGPEFLTYFQNEAQLEKSRLLSDRFSAERPKGSFSTLEIQRTEQGDSAMYLCASSSLEITNYGYTFGSGTRLTVV.

The genes are TRBV13 and TRBJ1-1, with D perhaps TRBD1 (6 bases). The CDR3 has 15 residues. The germline V and J ends were trimmed by 4 bases and 0 bases, with 12 bases remaining between them. CDR1 and CDR2 from the germline V gene are PRHDT and FYEKMQ (reference sequence). CDR3 protein: CASSYVKGVNTEAFF. The CDR3 bases are TGTGCCAGCAGCTATGTTAAGGGGGTGAACACTGAAGCTTTCTTT.

The chain is built from TRBV19 and TRBJ2-1; 12 nucleotides align to TRBD2. J gave up 2 bases and V 7 bases, and 3 bases lay outside the gene matches. The CDR3 length is 15 residues. The germline V gene has CDR1 LNHDA and CDR2 SQIVND (reference sequence). In DNA form, the CDR3 reads TGTGCCAGTACTCTAGCGGGGGGGCCCTACAATGAGCAGTTCTTC. This encodes CASTLAGGPYNEQFF.

This chain uses TRBV6-1 with TRBJ2-1, with 8 bases identical to TRBD2. This CDR3 contains 15 residues. The trim removed 4 bases at V and 7 bases at J, leaving 9 bases unmatched. Germline V gene sequence: CDR1 MNHNS, CDR2 SASEGT. In DNA, the CDR3 is TGTGCCAGCAGTGCGGGACTAGAAGGTTTTAATGAGCAGTTCTTC. Translation: CASSAGLEGFNEQFF.

This chain joins TRBV11-3 and TRBJ2-1; possibly TRBD1 for D (5 bases). Germline V gene data show CDR1 as SGHNT and CDR2 as YENEEA. Trimming removed 2 bases from V and 7 bases from J, with 9 bases in between. The CDR3 totals 13 residues. Here the CDR3 reads CASSLRGRNEQFF. The CDR3 nucleotides read TGTGCCAGCAGCTTAAGGGGAAGGAATGAGCAGTTCTTC.

The chain couples TRBV9 to TRBJ1-1; maybe TRBD1 (5 bases). The CDR3 length is 15 residues. The V and J ends lost 1 base and 1 base respectively, with 11 bases between them. The germline gives CDR1 SGDLS, CDR2 YYNGEE. The CDR3, as DNA: TGTGCCAGCAGCGTATACACGGGGGGGAACACTGAAGCTTTCTTT. Encoded protein: CASSVYTGGNTEAFF.

Regarding this clone: The junction departs from the called germline gene at one end, perhaps through a read error. CDR3: CASGQESFYGHTF. In nucleotides, the CDR3 is TGTGCCAGCGGACAGGAGTCCTTCTATGGCCACACCTTC. The V call is TRBV6-5, the J call TRBJ1-2; 7 nucleotides match TRBD1. CDR1 is MNHEY and CDR2 is SVGAGI in the germline V gene. The CDR3 runs 13 residues.

The V and J genes are TRBV7-9 and TRBJ1-1; no clear D. Germline loops: CDR1 SEHNR, CDR2 FQNEAQ (reference sequence). There are 12 residues in the CDR3. Trimming shortened V by 4 bases and J by 8 bases, and 11 bases separated the two germline ends. The CDR3 region is CASSSPTHEAFF. CDR3 nucleotides: TGTGCCAGCAGCTCTCCTACCCACGAAGCTTTCTTT.

Only one count was recorded for this clone. J is TRBJ1-2 and V is TRBV6-5; D gene ambiguous. Germline loops: CDR1 MNHEY, CDR2 SVGAGI. This CDR3 comprises 13 residues. Between the trimmed V and J ends, which lost 0 bases and 2 bases, there was a span of 4 bases. The CDR3 DNA reads as TGTGCCAGCAGTTACTCCCAGAACTATGGCTACACCTTC. Amino acid sequence: CASSYSQNYGYTF.

The sample holds one count of this clone. The chain has TRBV5-1 and TRBJ1-3; a possible D gene is TRBD1 (5 bases). CDR1 and CDR2 from the germline V gene are SGHRS and YFSETQ. CDR3 length: 15 amino acids. Deletions cut 4 bases from V and 8 bases from J, with 19 bases between. The CDR3 DNA reads as TGCGCCAGCAGCCCGAGACAGACCCTGGGGGACACCATATATTTT. Its translation: CASSPRQTLGDTIYF.

With regard to this clone: The junction departs from the called germline gene at one end, perhaps through a read error. V and J are TRBV29-1 and TRBJ2-3; D may be TRBD1 (6 bases). The length of the CDR3 is 14 residues. Germline values: CDR1 SQVTM, CDR2 ANQGSEA. The CDR3 spells CSVTQGVITDTRYF. The CDR3 coding sequence is TGCAGCGTTACACAGGGCGTAATCACAGATACGCGGTATTTT.

The chain combines TRBV23-1 with TRBJ2-1, with D tentatively TRBD1 or TRBD2 (5 bases each). TRBV23-1 is reported as an ORF; its role is uncertain. The CDR3 runs 15 residues. Deletions cut 5 bases from V and 7 bases from J, with 18 bases between. The CDR3 nucleotides are TGCGCCAGCAGTGCCCGGGACGGGGAGAGGAATGAGCAGTTCTTC. Protein sequence: CASSARDGERNEQFF.

The chain links TRBV7-9 to TRBJ1-4, with D possibly being TRBD1 (5 bases). Trimming cost V 4 bases and J 0 bases, with 15 bases left between them. Germline V gene sequence: CDR1 SEHNR, CDR2 FQNEAQ (reference sequence). The CDR3 totals 17 residues. The CDR3 coding sequence is TGTGCCAGCAGCTCCTACCAGGGAGTTGCAACTAATGAAAAACTGTTTTTT. It encodes CASSSYQGVATNEKLFF.

This chain uses TRBV7-9 with TRBJ2-1; 11 nucleotides agree with TRBD2. The CDR3 is 16 amino acids. Unmatched junction bases numbered 8, after V lost 5 bases and J lost 5 bases. Germline V lookup: CDR1 SEHNR, CDR2 FQNEAQ (reference sequence). CDR3 coding DNA: TGTGCCAGCAGCCCGCCGGGACTAGCGGTGCACAATGAGCAGTTCTTC. Translating gives CASSPPGLAVHNEQFF. Together with reference TRBV7-9 and TRBJ2-1, the CDR3 gives the full variable domain: DTGVSQNPRHKITKRGQNVTFRCDPISEHNRLYWYRQTLGQGPEFLTYFQNEAQLEKSRLLSDRFSAERPKGSFSTLEIQRTEQGDSAMYLCASSPPGLAVHNEQFFGPGTRLTVL.

The chain joins TRBV4-1 to TRBJ1-6, with D perhaps matching TRBD1 (6 bases). CDR1 MGHRA and CDR2 YSYEKL come from the germline V gene. Trimming took off 1 base at V and 8 bases at J, with 12 bases between the two ends. There are 15 residues in the CDR3. The CDR3 reads CASSQVDRWDSPLHF. As DNA, the CDR3 is TGCGCCAGCAGCCAAGTTGACAGGTGGGATTCACCCCTCCACTTT.

The V and J genes are TRBV28 and TRBJ1-1, with TRBD1 matching over 8 bases. Germline lookup yields CDR1 MDHEN and CDR2 SYDVKM. The CDR3 has 12 amino acids. J lost 7 bases, V lost 6 bases, and 4 bases had no gene match. For the CDR3, the DNA is TGTGCCAGCAGGATGACAGGGGATGAAGCTTTCTTT. As protein: CASRMTGDEAFF.

This clone has just one count. V is TRBV19 and J is TRBJ1-1; 9 bases fit TRBD1. This CDR3 is 13 amino acids long. V dropped 7 bases and J dropped 2; count of bases not matched to a gene: 2. Germline values: CDR1 LNHDA, CDR2 SQIVND (reference sequence). The CDR3: CASKTGGNTEAFF. As DNA, the CDR3 is TGTGCCAGTAAGACAGGGGGAAACACTGAAGCTTTCTTT.

V gene TRBV28 combines with J gene TRBJ1-2, with D possibly matching TRBD1 (6 bases). There are 15 residues in the CDR3. Germline lookup yields CDR1 MDHEN and CDR2 SYDVKM. Between the trimmed V and J ends, which lost 2 bases and 6 bases, there was a span of 16 bases. The CDR3 DNA reads TGTGCCAGCAGTTTAATGACTCGGGGGCTCCATGGCTACACCTTC. Amino acid sequence: CASSLMTRGLHGYTF.

The chain combines TRBV21-1 with TRBJ1-3; the table's D call of TRBD1 was not tested on the DNA. TRBV21-1 is assigned pseudogene status. There are 17 residues in the CDR3. CDR3: CASSKVKDSCSGNTIYF. CDR3 sequence (DNA): TGTGCCAGCAGCAAAGTTAAGGACAGTTGTTCTGGAAACACCATATATTTT.

J is TRBJ2-1 and V is TRBV2; TRBD1 or TRBD2 may be the D gene (5 bases each). Germline assignment: CDR1 SNHLY and CDR2 FYNNEI. V was trimmed by 8 bases and J by 6 bases, leaving 17 bases between them. The CDR3 runs 14 residues. The CDR3 DNA is TGTGCCAGCGTTCCGGGACGGACACTCAATGAGCAGTTCTTC. This translates into CASVPGRTLNEQFF.

The chain joins TRBV6-5 to TRBJ1-6; 8 nucleotides agree with TRBD1. The CDR3 totals 15 residues. Germline V lookup: CDR1 MNHEY, CDR2 SVGAGI. V was pared by 6 bases and J by 12 bases, with 13 bases of the junction left unmatched. CDR3: CASSPYEGQAEPLHF. In DNA form, the CDR3 reads TGTGCCAGCAGCCCCTACGAGGGACAGGCTGAACCCCTCCACTTT.

The chain has TRBV7-9 and TRBJ2-3, with no clear D. Germline V CDR1 and CDR2: SEHNR, FQNEAQ (reference sequence). V was cut by 6 bases and J by 4 bases, with 8 bases left in between. The CDR3 extends over 12 amino acids. The CDR3: CASSFQPDTQYF. CDR3 sequence (DNA): TGTGCCAGCAGTTTCCAACCAGATACGCAGTATTTT. The whole variable domain, remainder taken from reference TRBV7-9 and TRBJ2-3, is DTGVSQNPRHKITKRGQNVTFRCDPISEHNRLYWYRQTLGQGPEFLTYFQNEAQLEKSRLLSDRFSAERPKGSFSTLEIQRTEQGDSAMYLCASSFQPDTQYFGPGTRLTVL.

This chain joins TRBV4-1 and TRBJ2-1; a weak D match, TRBD2 (6 bases). Germline-derived CDR1 and CDR2 are MGHRA and YSYEKL. CDR3 size: 15 residues. V was clipped by 1 base and J by 3 bases, with 10 bases between them. The CDR3 loop is CASSQVMDYYNEQFF. CDR3 nucleotide sequence: TGCGCCAGCAGCCAAGTTATGGACTACTACAATGAGCAGTTCTTC.